The rows below give T cell receptor beta chains drawn from one sample of a study of graft-versus-host responses after intestinal transplantation. The assay was immunoSEQ multiplex PCR, and TCRdb's table has in-frame clones only and misses some. The table records over 55,000 clones, 90% of them present only once. These TCRs are of unknown antigen specificity. The sample in question was unstimulated CD8+ T cells sorted from spleen or lymph node cells, obtained before intestinal transplant. Receptors were obtained from a human donor who received an intestinal transplant. Both conserved end residues are part of each CDR3. The D gene is left open where the match is weak. Not every row has a clone size; where given, it reads once, few, many or a size class.

j_call d_call clone_size v_call cdr3_aa cdr3_nt
TRBJ2-3 TRBD2 once TRBV4-2 CASSQDIVLAGTDTQYF TGTGCCAGCAGCCAAGATATCGTACTAGCGGGCACAGATACGCAGTATTTT
TRBJ1-1 TRBD1 once TRBV27 CASRLTGGGGTEAFF TGTGCCAGCAGACTCACAGGGGGCGGGGGGACTGAAGCTTTCTTT
TRBJ1-4 TRBD1 . TRBV5-6 CASSLQGGKLFF TGTGCCAGCAGCTTGCAGGGGGGAAAACTGTTTTTT
TRBJ2-1 . . TRBV5-1 CASSYREGSGEEQFF TGCGCCAGCAGCTACAGGGAGGGGTCTGGGGAGGAGCAGTTCTTC
TRBJ1-1 . . TRBV5-1 CASSLWPGTEAFF TGCGCCAGCAGCTTATGGCCGGGCACTGAAGCTTTCTTT
TRBJ1-3 . . TRBV6-6 CASGDTGSGNTIYF TGTGCCAGCGGCGATACAGGCTCTGGAAACACCATATATTTT
TRBJ2-7 . . TRBV6-1 CASSTSYEQYF TGTGCCAGCAGTACGAGTTACGAGCAGTACTTC
TRBJ2-7 TRBD1 . TRBV7-9 CASSAGGAEEQYF TGTGCCAGCAGCGCAGGGGGTGCGGAGGAGCAGTACTTC
TRBJ1-2 . . TRBV9 CASSVDYTGSWRRGYTF TGTGCCAGCAGCGTAGATTATACAGGTTCCTGGCGGCGTGGCTACACCTTC
TRBJ2-1 . . TRBV7-7 CASSFFGRDNEQFF TGTGCTAGCAGCTTTTTCGGCAGGGACAATGAGCAGTTCTTC
TRBJ2-7 TRBD1 . TRBV19 CASSIDSQGATYEQYF TGTGCCAGTAGTATAGATTCCCAGGGGGCGACCTACGAGCAGTACTTC
TRBJ1-2 . . TRBV5-8 CASSLDRAGYTF TGTGCCAGCAGCTTGGACAGGGCTGGCTACACCTTC
TRBJ1-2 . few TRBV5-1 CASSRTARLRGYTF TGCGCCAGCAGCAGGACAGCACGCCTGAGGGGCTACACCTTC